This is a list of T cell receptor beta chains from one sample in a study of molecular identifiers for immune sequencing clone quantification. A single record per CDR3 protein comes from TCRdb applying MiXCR to the PCR reads. Of approximately 550,000 distinct CDR3 sequences in the sample, roughly 25% were seen once. The sequenced sample consisted of naive CD8+ T cells from blood, with Jurkat cell RNA spiked in. The receptors derive from a human donor in good health. Some libraries in this study had Jurkat cell RNA spiked in. Both conserved end residues are part of each CDR3. A D gene is named only where the DNA matches it firmly. Size values are once, few and many counts, or a class for expanded clones, and some rows have none.

CDR3 length | J gene | D gene | V gene | clone size | CDR3 DNA | CDR3 protein
14 | TRBJ1-2 | TRBD1 | TRBV2 | few | TGTGCCAGCAGTGAAATGAACAGGGGGGATGGCTACACCTTC | CASSEMNRGDGYTF
11 | TRBJ1-2 | - | TRBV15 | - | TGTGCCACCAGGTTTGGAGGCGGCTACACCTTC | CATRFGGGYTF
17 | TRBJ2-6 | - | TRBV12-3/TRBV12-4 | many | TGTGCCAGTGGGGGGTACGGGCAAAGCTCTGGGGCCAACGTCCTGACTTTC | CASGGYGQSSGANVLTF
16 | TRBJ2-7 | TRBD1 | TRBV9 | - | TGTGCCAGCAGCGAGGGACAGGGGGCCACCCTCTACGAGCAGTACTTC | CASSEGQGATLYEQYF
15 | TRBJ2-7 | - | TRBV6-6 | - | TGTGCCAGCAGTTACTCCGTGGGGACGACCTACGAGCAGTACTTC | CASSYSVGTTYEQYF
13 | TRBJ1-1 | - | TRBV19 | many | TGTGCCAGTAGTAAAGGGGGTTACGGTGAAGCTTTCTTT | CASSKGGYGEAFF
15 | TRBJ2-2 | - | TRBV5-6 | few | TGTGCCAGCAGCTTGGGAGGGATGAACACCGGGGAGCTGTTTTTT | CASSLGGMNTGELFF
16 | TRBJ2-2 | TRBD1 | TRBV7-6 | few | TGTGCCAGCAGCCCGGACAGGGGCGCAAACACCGGGGAGCTGTTTTTT | CASSPDRGANTGELFF
14 | TRBJ2-1 | TRBD2 | TRBV20-1 | - | TGCAGTGCGCGGACTAGCGCTGGCTACAATGAGCAGTTCTTC | CSARTSAGYNEQFF
12 | TRBJ1-1 | - | TRBV30 | many | TGTGCCTGGAGTATATGGTCAACTGAAGCTTTCTTT | CAWSIWSTEAFF
14 | TRBJ1-1 | - | TRBV11-2 | many | TGTGCCAGCAGCCCCAGATGGGGCGGCACTGAAGCTTTCTTT | CASSPRWGGTEAFF
14 | TRBJ1-1 | - | TRBV5-4 | many | TGTGCCAGCAGCTTTGGGCCGCTGAACACTGAAGCTTTCTTT | CASSFGPLNTEAFF
14 | TRBJ2-7 | - | TRBV18 | - | TGTGCCAGCTCACCAGGCGTGCCCCCCTACGAGCAGTACTTC | CASSPGVPPYEQYF
17 | TRBJ2-3 | TRBD1 | TRBV25-1 | few | TGTGCCACCGACCCTTCCTCGACAGGGATAAGCACAGATACGCAGTATTTT | CATDPSSTGISTDTQYF
14 | TRBJ2-7 | TRBD1 | TRBV19 | - | TGTGCCAGTAGTCCGGGGACAGGGTTGGTCGAGCAGTACTTC | CASSPGTGLVEQYF
13 | TRBJ2-3 | TRBD2 | TRBV20-1 | - | TGCCCCTCGGGGGGGGGAGGGGTCGATACGCAGTATTTT | CPSGGGGVDTQYF
17 | TRBJ2-6 | TRBD1 | TRBV6-5 | - | TGTGCCAGTCCCTCTCGGACAGGGGTCTTTGGGGCCAACGTCCTGACTTTC | CASPSRTGVFGANVLTF
14 | TRBJ1-1 | - | TRBV6-2/TRBV6-3 | - | TGTGCCAGCAGTTACACTTACAGCGGGACTGAAGCTTTCTTT | CASSYTYSGTEAFF
15 | TRBJ2-2 | TRBD2 | TRBV9 | few | TGTGCCAGCAGCGTAACTAGCGGGTTCACCGGGGAGCTGTTTTTT | CASSVTSGFTGELFF
13 | TRBJ1-1 | - | TRBV5-6 | few | TGTGCCAGCAGCTTGGCGGCAGGGAGGGATGCTTTCTTT | CASSLAAGRDAFF
15 | TRBJ2-3 | TRBD2 | TRBV14 | - | TGTGCCAGCAGACGTAGCGGGGGGGTCACAGATACGCAGTATTTT | CASRRSGGVTDTQYF
17 | TRBJ2-3 | TRBD2 | TRBV7-8 | many | TGTGCCAGCAGCTTAGCTGGGACTAGCGGGGGCACAGATACGCAGTATTTT | CASSLAGTSGGTDTQYF
15 | TRBJ2-1 | - | TRBV20-1 | few | TGCAGTGCTAGAGTGAGAGGCCGCTCCTACAATGAGCAGTTCTTC | CSARVRGRSYNEQFF
13 | TRBJ1-2 | TRBD1 | TRBV5-6 | few | TGTGCCAGCAGTGGGACAGGGGACTATGGCTACACCTTC | CASSGTGDYGYTF
14 | TRBJ1-1 | - | TRBV13 | - | TGTGCCAGCAGCTACTCAGGGGCCCCCACTGAAGCTTTCTTT | CASSYSGAPTEAFF
13 | TRBJ2-7 | - | TRBV6-5 | many | TGTGCCAGCAGTTACTCGGAGCGGAGGGAGCAGTACTTC | CASSYSERREQYF
15 | TRBJ2-7 | TRBD2 | TRBV10-3 | - | TGTGCCATCAGTGATATAAGCGGGAGAATGCCCGAGCAGTACTTC | CAISDISGRMPEQYF